This record looks at one TCR beta chain sequence and its context. PCR involved 60 Vbeta and 13 Jbeta primers. The protocol was immunoSEQ multiplex PCR, while the TCRdb copy is restricted to in-frame clones and leaves out a portion. The top ten hold about a tenth of the sample, which has about 160,000 clones, roughly 79% seen once. The record originates from a study of cytomegalovirus exposure and HLA in healthy donors. V shed 3 bases and J 8 bases; nucleotides not matched to a gene: 6. The germline gives CDR1 MDHEN, CDR2 SYDVKM. The CDR3 length is 13 residues. J is TRBJ1-2 and V is TRBV28; 7 bases agree with TRBD1. Sequencing used PBMCs. The TCR was taken from a man aged 18 to 29 in good health and CMV-seropositive. This CDR3 reads CASSFTGEVGYTF. CDR3 DNA sequence: TGTGCCAGCAGTTTCACAGGGGAGGTAGGCTACACCTTC.